Reported below is one TCR beta chain. The antigen is undetermined. These data originate in a study of cytomegalovirus exposure and HLA in healthy donors. Study overall: From HLA-typed donors, an early data release held approximately 85 million unique TCRs.

Germline V CDR1 and CDR2: GTSNPN, SVGIG (reference sequence). This CDR3 region has 15 residues. V gave up 0 bases and J gave up 3 bases, with 12 bases separating them. The study, taken as a whole, reports: The study carried out a later analysis of TCR beta sequences. It associated approximately 17,000 of them with specific HLA alleles at a false discovery rate of 0.05. Three CMV-associated chains proved CMV antigen-specific in vitro. TCR beta V- and J-gene trimming was later associated with a missense DCLRE1C variant.

PCR used 60 Vbeta primers and 13 Jbeta primers. Assay: immunoSEQ multiplex PCR; the TCRdb copy retains only in-frame clones and omits some. Seen here are roughly 130,000 clones, 75% to 85% observed once, and the top ten hold 1%. The chain employs TRBV30 and TRBJ2-1, with D possibly matching TRBD1 (7 bases). This clonotype originated in a man aged 35 to 55 in good health and CMV-seronegative. The sample taken for sequencing was PBMCs. The DNA for the CDR3 is TGTGCCTGGAGTGTAGTGCAGGGGGGCTACAATGAGCAGTTCTTC. It codes for CAWSVVQGGYNEQFF.